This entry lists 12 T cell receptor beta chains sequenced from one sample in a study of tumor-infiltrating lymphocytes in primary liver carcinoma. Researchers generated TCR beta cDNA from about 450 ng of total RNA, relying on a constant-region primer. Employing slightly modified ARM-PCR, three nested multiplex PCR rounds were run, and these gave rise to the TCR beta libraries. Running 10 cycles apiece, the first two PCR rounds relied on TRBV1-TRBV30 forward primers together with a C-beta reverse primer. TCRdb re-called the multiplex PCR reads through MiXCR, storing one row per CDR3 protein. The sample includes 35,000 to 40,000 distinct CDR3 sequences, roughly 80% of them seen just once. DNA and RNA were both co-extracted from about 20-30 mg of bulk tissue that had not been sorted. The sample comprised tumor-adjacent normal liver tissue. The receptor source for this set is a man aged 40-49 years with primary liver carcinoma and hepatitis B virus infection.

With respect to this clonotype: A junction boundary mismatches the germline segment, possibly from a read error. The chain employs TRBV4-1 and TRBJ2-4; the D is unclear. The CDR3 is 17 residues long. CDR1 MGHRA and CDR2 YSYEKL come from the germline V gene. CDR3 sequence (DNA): TGCGCCAGCAGCCAAGATCCCGATGCAAAAGCCAAATACATTCAGTACTTC. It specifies CASSQDPDAKAKYIQYF.

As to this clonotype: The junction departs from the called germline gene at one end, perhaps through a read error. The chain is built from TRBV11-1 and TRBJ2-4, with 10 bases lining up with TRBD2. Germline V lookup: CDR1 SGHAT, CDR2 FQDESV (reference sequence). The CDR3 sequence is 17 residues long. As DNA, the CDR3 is TGTGCCAGCAGCTTTCCCTGTACTAGCGGGACCAAAAACATTCAGTGCTTC. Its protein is CASSFPCTSGTKNIQCF. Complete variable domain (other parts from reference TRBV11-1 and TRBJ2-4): EAEVAQSPRYKITEKSQAVAFWCDPISGHATLYWYRQILGQGPELLVQFQDESVVDDSQLPKDRFSAERLKGVDSTLKIQPAELGDSAMYLCASSFPCTSGTKNIQCFGAGTRLSVL.

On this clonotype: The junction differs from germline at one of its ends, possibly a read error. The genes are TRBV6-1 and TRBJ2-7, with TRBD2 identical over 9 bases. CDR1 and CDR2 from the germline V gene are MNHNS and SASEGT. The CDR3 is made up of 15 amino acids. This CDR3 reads CASSVLAGESNKQYF. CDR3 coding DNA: TGTGCCAGCAGTGTCTTAGCGGGAGAGTCTAACAAGCAGTATTTC.

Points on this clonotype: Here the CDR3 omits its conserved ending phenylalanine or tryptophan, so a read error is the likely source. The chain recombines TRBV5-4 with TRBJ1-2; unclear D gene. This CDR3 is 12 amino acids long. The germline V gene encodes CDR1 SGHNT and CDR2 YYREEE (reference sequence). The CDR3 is CVSSFTSYGYTL. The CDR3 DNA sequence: TGTGTCAGCAGCTTTACGTCCTATGGCTACACCTTA.

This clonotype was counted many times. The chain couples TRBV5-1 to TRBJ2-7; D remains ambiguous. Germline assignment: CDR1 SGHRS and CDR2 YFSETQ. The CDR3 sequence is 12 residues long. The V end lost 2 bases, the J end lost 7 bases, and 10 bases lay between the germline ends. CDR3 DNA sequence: TGCGCCAGCAGCTTCGAGTCGCGGGAGCAGTACTTC. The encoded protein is CASSFESREQYF. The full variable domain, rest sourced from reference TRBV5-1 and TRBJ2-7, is KAGVTQTPRYLIKTRGQQVTLSCSPISGHRSVSWYQQTPGQGLQFLFEYFSETQRNKGNFPGRFSGRQFSNSRSEMNVSTLELGDSALYLCASSFESREQYFGPGTRLTVT.

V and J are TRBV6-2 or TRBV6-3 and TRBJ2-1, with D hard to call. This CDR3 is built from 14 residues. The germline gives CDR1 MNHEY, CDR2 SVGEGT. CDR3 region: CAKSADGSYNEQFF. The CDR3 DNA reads TGTGCTAAGTCGGCGGACGGGTCCTACAATGAGCAGTTCTTC.

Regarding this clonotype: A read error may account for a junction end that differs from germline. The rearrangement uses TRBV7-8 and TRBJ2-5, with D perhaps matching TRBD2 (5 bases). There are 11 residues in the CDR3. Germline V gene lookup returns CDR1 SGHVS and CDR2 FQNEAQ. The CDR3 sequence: CASSPGVTRYF. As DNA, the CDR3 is TGTGCCAGCAGCCCCGGGGTGACCCGGTACTTC.

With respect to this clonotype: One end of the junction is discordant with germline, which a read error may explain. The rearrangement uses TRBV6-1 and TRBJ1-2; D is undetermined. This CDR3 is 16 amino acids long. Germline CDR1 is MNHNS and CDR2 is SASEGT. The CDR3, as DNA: TGTGCCAACAGTGAGACGGCCCCCTGGGCTAACTATGACTACACCTTC. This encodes CANSETAPWANYDYTF.

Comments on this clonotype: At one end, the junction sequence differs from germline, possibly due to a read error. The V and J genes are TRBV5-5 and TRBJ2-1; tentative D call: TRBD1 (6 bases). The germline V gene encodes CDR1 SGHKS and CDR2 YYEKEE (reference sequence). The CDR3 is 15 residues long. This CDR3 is CVSSLAPDRYSEQFF. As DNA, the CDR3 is TGTGTCAGCAGTTTAGCCCCGGACAGATACAGTGAGCAGTTCTTC.

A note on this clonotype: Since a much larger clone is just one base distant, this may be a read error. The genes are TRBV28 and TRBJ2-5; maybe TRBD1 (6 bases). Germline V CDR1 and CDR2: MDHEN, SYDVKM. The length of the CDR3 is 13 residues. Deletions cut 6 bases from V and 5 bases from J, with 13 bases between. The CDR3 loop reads CASRLLGAETQYF. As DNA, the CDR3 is TGTGCCAGCAGATTACTGGGGGCCGAGACCCAGTACTTC.

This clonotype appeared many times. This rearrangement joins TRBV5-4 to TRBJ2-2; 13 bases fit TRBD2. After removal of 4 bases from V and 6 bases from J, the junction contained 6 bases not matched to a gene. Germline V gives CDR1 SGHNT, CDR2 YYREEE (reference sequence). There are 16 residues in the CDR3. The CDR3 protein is CASSRGLAGESGELFF. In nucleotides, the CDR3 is TGTGCCAGCAGCCGTGGACTAGCGGGAGAATCCGGGGAGCTGTTTTTT.

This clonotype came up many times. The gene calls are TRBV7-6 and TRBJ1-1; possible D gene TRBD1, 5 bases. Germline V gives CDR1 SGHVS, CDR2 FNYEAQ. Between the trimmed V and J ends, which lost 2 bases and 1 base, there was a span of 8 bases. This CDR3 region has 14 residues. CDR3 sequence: CASSLLRGNTEAFF. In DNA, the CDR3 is TGTGCCAGCAGCTTACTGAGGGGGAACACTGAAGCTTTCTTT.